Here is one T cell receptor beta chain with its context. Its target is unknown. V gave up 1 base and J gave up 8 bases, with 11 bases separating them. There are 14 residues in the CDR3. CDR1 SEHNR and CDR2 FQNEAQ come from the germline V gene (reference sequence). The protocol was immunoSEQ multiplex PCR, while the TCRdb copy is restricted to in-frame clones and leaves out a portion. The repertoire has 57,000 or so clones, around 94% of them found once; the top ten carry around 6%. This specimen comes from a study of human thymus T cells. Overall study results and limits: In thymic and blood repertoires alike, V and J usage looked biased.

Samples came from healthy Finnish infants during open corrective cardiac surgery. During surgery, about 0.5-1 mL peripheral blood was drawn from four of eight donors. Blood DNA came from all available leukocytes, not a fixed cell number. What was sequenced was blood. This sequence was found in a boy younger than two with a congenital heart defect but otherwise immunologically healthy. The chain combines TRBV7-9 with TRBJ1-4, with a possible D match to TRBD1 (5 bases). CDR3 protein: CASSLGPGREKLFF. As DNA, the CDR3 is TGTGCCAGCAGCTTAGGGCCAGGGAGGGAAAAACTGTTTTTT. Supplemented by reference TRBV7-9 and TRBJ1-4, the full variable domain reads DTGVSQNPRHKITKRGQNVTFRCDPISEHNRLYWYRQTLGQGPEFLTYFQNEAQLEKSRLLSDRFSAERPKGSFSTLEIQRTEQGDSAMYLCASSLGPGREKLFFGSGTQLSVL.